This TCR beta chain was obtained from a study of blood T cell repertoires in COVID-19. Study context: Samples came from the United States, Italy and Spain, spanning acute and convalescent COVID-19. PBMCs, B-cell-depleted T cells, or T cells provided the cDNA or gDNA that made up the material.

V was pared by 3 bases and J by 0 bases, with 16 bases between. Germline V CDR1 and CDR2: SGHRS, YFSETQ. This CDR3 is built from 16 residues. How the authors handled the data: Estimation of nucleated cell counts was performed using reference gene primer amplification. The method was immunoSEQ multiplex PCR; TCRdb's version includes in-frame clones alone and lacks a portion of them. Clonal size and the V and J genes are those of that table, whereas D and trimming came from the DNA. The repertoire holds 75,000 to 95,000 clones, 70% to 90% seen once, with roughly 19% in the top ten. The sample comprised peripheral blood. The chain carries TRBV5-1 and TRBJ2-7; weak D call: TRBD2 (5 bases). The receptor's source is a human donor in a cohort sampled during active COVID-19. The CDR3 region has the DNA TGCGCCAGCAGCTCCCTCCCAGGACTGTCCTCCTACGAGCAGTACTTC. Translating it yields CASSSLPGLSSYEQYF.